These 15 T cell receptor beta chains originate from one sample sequenced in a study of cytomegalovirus exposure and HLA in healthy donors. The PCR had 60 Vbeta and 13 Jbeta primers. Generated by immunoSEQ multiplex PCR, the TCRdb table keeps only in-frame clones and is missing some. The sample has 100,000 to 150,000 clones, 70% to 85% seen once. Sequencing input: PBMCs. The source is a boy aged 2 to 10 in good health and CMV-seronegative.

The V call is TRBV6-5, the J call TRBJ2-3; 9 bases match TRBD2. Germline V lookup: CDR1 MNHEY, CDR2 SVGAGI. This CDR3 comprises 13 residues. Trimming at V came to 7 bases and at J to 6 bases, leaving 5 bases not matched to a gene. The DNA for the CDR3 is TGTGCCAGCAACGTAGCGGGGGATGATACGCAGTATTTT. Amino acid sequence: CASNVAGDDTQYF.

V is TRBV2 and J is TRBJ1-1; D gene uncertain. V shed 2 bases and J shed 0 bases, with 10 bases lying between them. In germline, CDR1 is SNHLY, CDR2 FYNNEI. The CDR3 spans 15 residues. The CDR3 is CASSEKRGMNTEAFF. In nucleotides, the CDR3 is TGTGCCAGCAGTGAAAAGCGGGGAATGAACACTGAAGCTTTCTTT.

This chain uses TRBV21-1 with TRBJ1-5. TRBV21-1 is a known pseudogene. The CDR3 spans 17 residues. CDR3: CASSIENESCSNQPQHF. Here the CDR3 DNA reads TGTGCCAGCAGCATTGAAAATGAGTCCTGTAGCAATCAGCCCCAGCATTTT.

V and J are TRBV5-1 and TRBJ2-2; 7 bases agree with TRBD2. The J segment lost 7 bases and the V segment lost 2 bases, leaving 11 bases of the junction unmatched. CDR1 and CDR2 (germline): SGHRS, YFSETQ. This CDR3 spans 16 amino acids. The CDR3 bases are TGCGCCAGCAGCTTAAGCCTAGCGGAGGTGGGCGGGGAGCTGTTTTTT. Protein product: CASSLSLAEVGGELFF.

This sequence joins TRBV2 and TRBJ1-5; no clear D. Germline CDR1 is SNHLY and CDR2 is FYNNEI. The V end lost 7 bases, the J end lost 4 bases, and 17 bases lay between the germline ends. This CDR3 is built from 15 residues. The CDR3, as DNA: TGTGCCAGCACCTCGAGAAGGGCGGGAAATCAGCCCCAGCATTTT. It specifies CASTSRRAGNQPQHF.

The CDR3 sequence is CASSPSGGSYNEQFF. CDR3 nucleotide sequence: TGTGCCAGCAGTCCTAGCGGGGGCTCCTACAATGAGCAGTTCTTC. The chain joins TRBV6-4 to TRBJ2-1; 10 bases align to TRBD2. CDR3 length: 15 amino acids. Trimming took 5 bases from V and 0 from J; bases not matched to a gene: 1. CDR1 and CDR2 (germline): MRHNA, SNTAGT.

This chain connects TRBV6-5 to TRBJ1-3, with 8 bases aligning to TRBD1. The CDR3 is 15 amino acids. The trim removed 2 bases at V and 1 base at J, leaving 1 base unmatched. Germline values: CDR1 MNHEY, CDR2 SVGAGI. The CDR3 DNA is TGTGCCAGCAGTTACAGGACAGGGTCTGGAAACACCATATATTTT. Its translation: CASSYRTGSGNTIYF.

The chain is built from TRBV10-3 and TRBJ1-2; tentatively, D is TRBD1 (6 bases). V was pared by 10 bases and J by 7 bases, with 22 bases between. Germline CDR1 ENHRY, CDR2 SYGVKD. The CDR3 runs 14 residues. This CDR3 is CATHPGQKIIGYTF. CDR3 sequence (DNA): TGTGCCACCCATCCTGGACAGAAAATTATTGGCTACACCTTC.

The chain carries TRBV7-8 and TRBJ1-2; 12 bases match TRBD1. With 5 bases clipped from V and 6 bases from J, the junction kept 16 bases outside the gene matches. Germline assignment: CDR1 SGHVS and CDR2 FQNEAQ. The CDR3 totals 18 residues. CDR3 region: CASSHHPPGTGGGDGYTF. CDR3 in DNA: TGTGCCAGCAGCCACCACCCTCCCGGGACAGGGGGCGGTGATGGCTACACCTTC.

The CDR3 region has the DNA TGTGCCAGCAGCCCCACTATGTCTTGGGACACTGAAGCTTTCTTT. This sequence encodes CASSPTMSWDTEAFF. V and J are TRBV7-6 and TRBJ1-1; D is undetermined. The CDR3 totals 15 residues. Between the trimmed V and J ends, which lost 5 bases and 3 bases, there was a span of 16 bases. Looked up from germline, CDR1 is SGHVS and CDR2 is FNYEAQ.

The chain carries TRBV27 and TRBJ2-3; the match to TRBD2 covers 7 bases. Trimming removed 8 bases from V and 6 bases from J; junction bases left unmatched: 8. The CDR3 sequence is 13 residues long. CDR1 and CDR2 from the germline V gene are MNHEY and SMNVEV (reference sequence). The CDR3 nucleotides are TGTGCCAGCCGGGACTACTTCTCGGATACGCAGTATTTT. It is translated as CASRDYFSDTQYF.

This chain joins TRBV5-1 and TRBJ2-5; D perhaps matches TRBD1 (6 bases). The CDR3 sequence is 14 residues long. Trimming cost V 4 bases and J 3 bases, with 13 bases left between them. Germline CDR1 reads SGHRS; CDR2 reads YFSETQ. The CDR3 region has the DNA TGCGCCAGCAGCCCAGGGGTTGCCGAAGAGACCCAGTACTTC. The encoded protein is CASSPGVAEETQYF.

V gene TRBV19 combines with J gene TRBJ1-4; TRBD1 is a possible D gene (5 bases). The germline V gene has CDR1 LNHDA and CDR2 SQIVND (reference sequence). There are 15 residues in the CDR3. Trimming shortened V by 5 bases and J by 0 bases, and 10 bases separated the two germline ends. As DNA, the CDR3 is TGTGCCAGTAGTCGGGTAGGGGCAACTAATGAAAAACTGTTTTTT. It specifies CASSRVGATNEKLFF.

This rearrangement joins TRBV10-2 to TRBJ2-7; a possible D gene is TRBD1 (5 bases). The CDR3 is 13 amino acids. Germline assignment: CDR1 WSHSY and CDR2 SAAADI. V was trimmed by 6 bases and J by 1 base, leaving 10 bases between them. CDR3 nucleotides: TGCGCCAGCAGGGAGACAGCTTCCTACGAGCAGTACTTC. The encoded protein is CASRETASYEQYF.

Concerning this clone: One end of the junction is discordant with germline, which a read error may explain. This chain joins TRBV6-5 and TRBJ1-1, with 8 positions matching TRBD1. Germline V gene data show CDR1 as MNHEY and CDR2 as SVGAGI. The CDR3 totals 14 residues. The CDR3 DNA reads TGTGCCAGCAGTCGGACAGGGAGGAACCCTGAAGCTTTCTTT. Encoded protein: CASSRTGRNPEAFF.